This record concerns one T cell receptor (beta chain) sequence. The data were obtained in a study of OX40 agonist ivuxolimab in advanced cancers. Study information: Administration of intravenous ivuxolimab to patients occurred every 2 weeks at 0.01 to 10 mg/kg.

Germline CDR1 MNHEY, CDR2 SMNVEV (reference sequence). Trimming cost V 5 bases and J 1 base, with 11 bases left between them. The CDR3 sequence is 14 residues long. Cycle 7 day 1, cycle 4 day 1, and baseline were the timepoints at which blood was sampled. TCRdb's copy holds only in-frame clones and misses some; the assay was immunoSEQ multiplex PCR. The sample records roughly 86,000 clones, roughly 90% being singletons. This TCR was recovered from an adult with an advanced solid tumor such as melanoma, head and neck, liver or kidney cancer. The source material was CD4+ or CD8+ T cells sorted from blood, sampled in a trial of the OX40 agonist ivuxolimab. V gene TRBV27 combines with J gene TRBJ1-2; no firm D call. For the CDR3, the DNA is TGTGCCAGCAGTCGGGCAGGAAATAACTATGGCTACACCTTC. It is translated as CASSRAGNNYGYTF.